This is a list of T cell receptor beta chains from one sample in a study of OX40 agonist ivuxolimab in advanced cancers. TCRdb's copy holds only in-frame clones and misses some; the assay was immunoSEQ multiplex PCR. The table lists over 45,000 clones, about 89% of them singletons. The sample was CD4+ or CD8+ T cells sorted from blood, taken in a trial of the OX40 agonist ivuxolimab. Receptors were obtained from an adult with an advanced solid tumor such as melanoma, head and neck, liver or kidney cancer. Both conserved end residues are part of each CDR3. A D gene is named only where the DNA matches it firmly. Part of the rows lack a size; the others show once, few, many or a class for expanded clones.

TRBJ2-1,.,TRBV19,.,CASSLDSYNEQFF,TGTGCCAGTAGTCTAGACTCCTACAATGAGCAGTTCTTC
TRBJ1-2,.,TRBV6-5,.,CASSYSRQDNYGYTF,TGTGCCAGCAGTTACTCGAGACAAGATAACTATGGCTACACCTTC
TRBJ2-2,.,TRBV6-4,.,CASREEPVSGELFF,TGTGCCAGCAGGGAGGAGCCTGTCTCCGGGGAGCTGTTTTTT
TRBJ1-3,.,TRBV14,.,CASSRGQTGNTIYF,TGTGCCAGCAGCCGAGGACAGACTGGAAACACCATATATTTT
TRBJ1-1,few,TRBV5-4,.,CASSGVLGLNTEAFF,TGTGCCAGCAGCGGGGTTCTGGGCTTGAACACTGAAGCTTTCTTT
TRBJ1-2,.,TRBV30,.,CAWSVLGDRRTF,TGTGCCTGGAGTGTATTGGGTGACAGGAGAACCTTC
TRBJ2-6,.,TRBV5-1,.,CASSLEGRGANVLTF,TGCGCCAGCAGCTTGGAGGGGCGTGGGGCCAACGTCCTGACTTTC
TRBJ2-3,.,TRBV5-1,.,CASSRTDFTGGGTDTQYF,TGCGCCAGCAGCCGTACAGATTTTACGGGTGGTGGCACAGATACGCAGTATTTT
TRBJ2-3,.,TRBV7-2,.,CASSPLRDTQYF,TGTGCCAGCAGCCCCCTTCGAGATACGCAGTATTTT
TRBJ1-1,.,TRBV30,.,CAWKTAAEAFF,TGTGCCTGGAAAACAGCCGCCGAAGCTTTCTTT
TRBJ1-3,.,TRBV2,.,CASSPQPGLTSGNTIYF,TGTGCCAGCAGTCCCCAGCCGGGACTGACCTCTGGAAACACCATATATTTT
TRBJ1-1,.,TRBV6-1,.,CASSERIMNTEAFF,TGTGCCAGCAGTGAACGTATCATGAACACTGAAGCTTTCTTT
TRBJ2-5,.,TRBV5-1,TRBD2,CASSLAASGGSETQYF,TGCGCCAGCAGCTTGGCAGCGAGCGGGGGGTCCGAGACCCAGTACTTC
TRBJ1-1,.,TRBV29-1,TRBD1,CSHRRRQGTTEAFF,TGCAGCCACCGAAGGCGACAGGGGACCACTGAAGCTTTCTTT
TRBJ2-7,.,TRBV30,.,CAWSVVGDYEQYF,TGTGCCTGGAGTGTAGTTGGCGACTACGAGCAGTACTTC
TRBJ2-3,.,TRBV2,.,CASSGAGEQYF,TGTGCCAGCAGTGGAGCCGGGGAGCAGTATTTT
TRBJ2-3,.,TRBV30,.,CAWSVPGQGTDTQYF,TGTGCCTGGAGTGTCCCGGGCCAAGGCACAGATACGCAGTATTTT
TRBJ1-4,.,TRBV5-4,TRBD1,CATQKGQGTGNEKLFF,TGTGCCACTCAAAAGGGACAGGGGACAGGTAATGAAAAACTGTTTTTT
TRBJ2-1,.,TRBV6-1,TRBD1,CASSNRDRANEQFF,TGTGCCAGCAGTAACCGGGACAGAGCTAATGAGCAGTTCTTC
TRBJ2-7,.,TRBV28,TRBD1,CASSPTGGRGEQYF,TGTGCCAGCAGTCCAACAGGGGGCAGGGGCGAGCAGTACTTC
TRBJ2-2,.,TRBV10-1,TRBD2,CASSGAGGPRTGELFF,TGCGCCAGCAGTGGAGCGGGAGGGCCCCGGACCGGGGAGCTGTTTTTT